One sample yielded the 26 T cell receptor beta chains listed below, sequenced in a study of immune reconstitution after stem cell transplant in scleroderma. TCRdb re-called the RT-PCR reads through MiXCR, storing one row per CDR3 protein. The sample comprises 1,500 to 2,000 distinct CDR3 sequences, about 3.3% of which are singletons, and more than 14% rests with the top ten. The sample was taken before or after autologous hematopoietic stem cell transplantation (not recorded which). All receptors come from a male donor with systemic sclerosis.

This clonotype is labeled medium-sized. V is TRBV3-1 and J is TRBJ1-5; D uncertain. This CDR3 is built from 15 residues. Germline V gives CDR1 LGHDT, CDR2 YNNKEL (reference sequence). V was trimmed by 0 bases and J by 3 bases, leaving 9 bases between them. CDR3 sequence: CASSQETDPNQPQHF. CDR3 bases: TGTGCCAGCAGCCAAGAGACGGATCCCAATCAGCCCCAGCATTTT.

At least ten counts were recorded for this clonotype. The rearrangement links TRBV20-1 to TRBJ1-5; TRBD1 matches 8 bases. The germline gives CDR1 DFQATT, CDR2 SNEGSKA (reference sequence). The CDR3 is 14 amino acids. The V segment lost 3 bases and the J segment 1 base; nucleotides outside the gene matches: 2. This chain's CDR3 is CSARDRASNQPQHF. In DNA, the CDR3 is TGCAGTGCTAGGGACAGGGCGAGCAATCAGCCCCAGCATTTT.

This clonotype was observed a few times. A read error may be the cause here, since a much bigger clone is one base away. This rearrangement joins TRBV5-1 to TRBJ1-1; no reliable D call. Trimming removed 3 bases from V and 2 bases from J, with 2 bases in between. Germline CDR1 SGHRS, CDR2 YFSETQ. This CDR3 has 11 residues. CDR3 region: CASSSNTEAFF. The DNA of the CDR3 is TGCGCCAGCAGCTCTAACACTGAAGCTTTCTTT.

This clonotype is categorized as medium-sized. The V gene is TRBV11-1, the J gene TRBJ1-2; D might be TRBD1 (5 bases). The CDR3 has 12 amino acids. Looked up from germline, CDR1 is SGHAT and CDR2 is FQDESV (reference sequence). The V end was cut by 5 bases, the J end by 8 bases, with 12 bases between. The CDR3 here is CASSTSGGGYTF. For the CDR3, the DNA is TGTGCCAGCAGCACCTCCGGGGGAGGCTACACCTTC.

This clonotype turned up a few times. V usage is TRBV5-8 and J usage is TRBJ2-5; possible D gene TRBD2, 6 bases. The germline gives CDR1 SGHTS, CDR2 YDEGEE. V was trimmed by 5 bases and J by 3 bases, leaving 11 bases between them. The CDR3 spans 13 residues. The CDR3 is CASRGTSKETQYF. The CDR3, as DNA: TGTGCCAGCAGGGGGACTTCCAAAGAGACCCAGTACTTC.

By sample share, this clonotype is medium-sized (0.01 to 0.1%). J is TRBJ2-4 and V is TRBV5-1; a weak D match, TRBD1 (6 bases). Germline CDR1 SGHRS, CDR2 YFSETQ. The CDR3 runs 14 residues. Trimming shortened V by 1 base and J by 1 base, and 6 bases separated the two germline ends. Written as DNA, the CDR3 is TGCGCCAGCAGCTTGCAGGGGGCCAAAAACATTCAGTACTTC. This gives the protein CASSLQGAKNIQYF.

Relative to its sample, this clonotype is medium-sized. The CDR3 nucleotides read TGTGCCAGCAGCCAAATGGGAGGCCCCCGCTCTGGAAACACCATATATTTT. Encoded protein: CASSQMGGPRSGNTIYF. The genes are TRBV4-2 and TRBJ1-3; D is unclear. The CDR3 runs 17 residues. The germline V gene has CDR1 LGHNA and CDR2 YNFKEQ. Trimming took off 2 bases at V and 0 bases at J, with 14 bases between the two ends.

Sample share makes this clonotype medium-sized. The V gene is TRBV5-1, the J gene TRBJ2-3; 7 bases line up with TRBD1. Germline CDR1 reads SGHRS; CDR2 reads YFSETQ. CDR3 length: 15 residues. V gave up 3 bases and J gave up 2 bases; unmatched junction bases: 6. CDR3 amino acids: CASSSRGFNTDTQYF. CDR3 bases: TGCGCCAGCAGCTCCAGGGGGTTCAACACAGATACGCAGTATTTT.

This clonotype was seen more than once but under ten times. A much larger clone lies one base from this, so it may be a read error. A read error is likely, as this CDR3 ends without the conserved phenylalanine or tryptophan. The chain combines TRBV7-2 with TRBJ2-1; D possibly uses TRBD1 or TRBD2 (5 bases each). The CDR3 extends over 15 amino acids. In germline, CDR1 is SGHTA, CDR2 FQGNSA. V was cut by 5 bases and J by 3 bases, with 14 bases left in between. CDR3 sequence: CASSSRDGYYNEQFC. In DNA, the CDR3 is TGTGCCAGCAGCAGTCGGGACGGATACTACAATGAGCAGTTCTGC.

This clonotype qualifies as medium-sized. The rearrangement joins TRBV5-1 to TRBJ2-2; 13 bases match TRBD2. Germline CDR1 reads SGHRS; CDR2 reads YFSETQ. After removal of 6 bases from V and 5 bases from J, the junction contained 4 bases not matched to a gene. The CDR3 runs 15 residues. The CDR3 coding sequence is TGCGCCAGCACTCGACTAGCGGGAGGAACCGGGGAGCTGTTTTTT. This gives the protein CASTRLAGGTGELFF.

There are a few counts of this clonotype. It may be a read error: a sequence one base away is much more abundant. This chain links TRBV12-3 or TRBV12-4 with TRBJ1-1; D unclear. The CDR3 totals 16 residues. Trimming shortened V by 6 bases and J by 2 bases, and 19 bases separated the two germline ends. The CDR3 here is CASSRAPNGRNTEAFF. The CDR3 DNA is TGTGCCAGCAGCCGGGCCCCCAACGGGAGAAACACTGAAGCTTTCTTT.

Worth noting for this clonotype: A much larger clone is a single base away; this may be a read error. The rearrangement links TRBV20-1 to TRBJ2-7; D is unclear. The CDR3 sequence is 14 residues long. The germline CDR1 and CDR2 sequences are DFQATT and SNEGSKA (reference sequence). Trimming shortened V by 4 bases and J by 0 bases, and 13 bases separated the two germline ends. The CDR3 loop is CSAKDGPSSYEQYF. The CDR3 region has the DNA TGCAGTGCTAAAGACGGGCCCTCCTCCTACGAGCAGTACTTC.

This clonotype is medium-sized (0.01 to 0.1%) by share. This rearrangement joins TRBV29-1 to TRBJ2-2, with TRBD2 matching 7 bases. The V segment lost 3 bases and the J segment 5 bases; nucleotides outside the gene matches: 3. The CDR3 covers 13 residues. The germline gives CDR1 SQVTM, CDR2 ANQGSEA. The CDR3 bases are TGCAGCGTTGAGCGGGGAGGGACCGGGGAGCTGTTTTTT. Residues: CSVERGGTGELFF.

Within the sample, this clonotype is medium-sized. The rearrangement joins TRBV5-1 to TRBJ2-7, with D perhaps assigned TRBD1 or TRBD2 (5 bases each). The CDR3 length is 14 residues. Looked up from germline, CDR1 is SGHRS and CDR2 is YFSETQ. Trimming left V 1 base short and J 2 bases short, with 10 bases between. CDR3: CASSLWGPAYEQYF. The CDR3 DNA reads TGCGCCAGCAGCTTGTGGGGACCCGCCTACGAGCAGTACTTC.

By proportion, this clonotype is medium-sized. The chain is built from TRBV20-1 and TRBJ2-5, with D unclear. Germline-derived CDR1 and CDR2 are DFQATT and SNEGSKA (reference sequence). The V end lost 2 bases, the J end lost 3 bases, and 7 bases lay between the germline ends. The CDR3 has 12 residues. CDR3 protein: CSARWIEETQYF. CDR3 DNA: TGCAGTGCTAGATGGATCGAAGAGACCCAGTACTTC.

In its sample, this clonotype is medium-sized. As DNA, the CDR3 is TGTGCCAGCAGCCAACGTCGGGGGGGCTCCTACAATGAGCAGTTCTTC. Encoded protein: CASSQRRGGSYNEQFF. The rearrangement uses TRBV14 and TRBJ2-1, with 8 positions matching TRBD2. J lost 0 bases, V lost 2 bases, and 3 bases had no gene match. There are 16 residues in the CDR3. CDR1 is SGHDN and CDR2 is FVKESK in the germline V gene.

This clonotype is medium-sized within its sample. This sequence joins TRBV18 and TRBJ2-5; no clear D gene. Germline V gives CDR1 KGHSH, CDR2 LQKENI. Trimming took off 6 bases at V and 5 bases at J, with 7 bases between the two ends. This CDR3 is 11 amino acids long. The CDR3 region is CASSHEETQYF. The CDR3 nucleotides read TGTGCCAGCTCGCATGAGGAGACCCAGTACTTC. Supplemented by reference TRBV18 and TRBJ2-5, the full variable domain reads NAGVMQNPRHLVRRRGQEARLRCSPMKGHSHVYWYRQLPEEGLKFMVYLQKENIIDESGMPKERFSAEFPKEGPSILRIQQVVRGDSAAYFCASSHEETQYFGPGTRLLVL.

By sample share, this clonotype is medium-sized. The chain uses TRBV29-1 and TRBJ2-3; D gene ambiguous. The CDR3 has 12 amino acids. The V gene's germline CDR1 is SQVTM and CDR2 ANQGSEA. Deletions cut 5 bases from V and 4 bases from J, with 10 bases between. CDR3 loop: CSVTLFADTQYF. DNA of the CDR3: TGCAGCGTTACCTTGTTCGCAGATACGCAGTATTTT.

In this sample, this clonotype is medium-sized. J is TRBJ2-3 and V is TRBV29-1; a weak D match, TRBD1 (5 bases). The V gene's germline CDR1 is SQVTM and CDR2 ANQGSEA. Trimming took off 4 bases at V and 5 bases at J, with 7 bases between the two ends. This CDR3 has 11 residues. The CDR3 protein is CSVARVDTQYF. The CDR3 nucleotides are TGCAGCGTTGCCAGGGTAGATACGCAGTATTTT.

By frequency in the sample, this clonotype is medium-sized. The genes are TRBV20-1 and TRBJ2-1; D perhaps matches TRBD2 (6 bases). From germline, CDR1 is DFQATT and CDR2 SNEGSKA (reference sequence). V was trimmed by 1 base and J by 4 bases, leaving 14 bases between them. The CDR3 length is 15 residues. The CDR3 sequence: CSARAPGLAYNEQFF. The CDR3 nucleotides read TGCAGTGCTAGAGCGCCGGGACTGGCATACAATGAGCAGTTCTTC.

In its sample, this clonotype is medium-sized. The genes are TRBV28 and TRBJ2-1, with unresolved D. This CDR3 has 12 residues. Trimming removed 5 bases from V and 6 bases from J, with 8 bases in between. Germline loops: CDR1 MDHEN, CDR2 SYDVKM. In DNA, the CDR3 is TGTGCCAGCAGTACCTTACGCAATGAGCAGTTCTTC. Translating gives CASSTLRNEQFF.

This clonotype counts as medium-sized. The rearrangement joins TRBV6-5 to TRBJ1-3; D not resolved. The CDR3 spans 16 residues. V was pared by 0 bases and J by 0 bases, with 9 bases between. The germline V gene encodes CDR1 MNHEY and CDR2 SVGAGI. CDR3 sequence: CASSYSPPSSGNTIYF. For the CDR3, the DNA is TGTGCCAGCAGTTACTCACCGCCATCCTCTGGAAACACCATATATTTT.

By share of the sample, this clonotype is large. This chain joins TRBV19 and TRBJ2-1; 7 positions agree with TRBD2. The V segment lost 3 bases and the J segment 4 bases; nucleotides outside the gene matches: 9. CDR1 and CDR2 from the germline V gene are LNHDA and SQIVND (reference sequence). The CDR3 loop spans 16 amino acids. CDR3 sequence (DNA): TGTGCCAGTAGTATCGGTTTAGCGGGCCGGTACAATGAGCAGTTCTTC. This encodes CASSIGLAGRYNEQFF.

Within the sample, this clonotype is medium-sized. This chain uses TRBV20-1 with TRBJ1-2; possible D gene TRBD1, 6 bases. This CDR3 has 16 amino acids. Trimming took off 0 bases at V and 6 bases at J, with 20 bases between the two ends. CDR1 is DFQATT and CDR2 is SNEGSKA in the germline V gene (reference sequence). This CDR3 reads CSARDLWGALLNGYTF. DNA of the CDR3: TGCAGTGCTAGAGATCTCTGGGGGGCGCTTCTGAATGGCTACACCTTC.

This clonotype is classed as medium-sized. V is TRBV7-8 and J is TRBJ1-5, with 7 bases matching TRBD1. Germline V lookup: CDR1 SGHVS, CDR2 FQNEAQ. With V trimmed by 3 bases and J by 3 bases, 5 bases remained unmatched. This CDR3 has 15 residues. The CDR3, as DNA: TGTGCCAGCAGCTTCCGACAGGGACCCAATCAGCCCCAGCATTTT. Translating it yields CASSFRQGPNQPQHF.

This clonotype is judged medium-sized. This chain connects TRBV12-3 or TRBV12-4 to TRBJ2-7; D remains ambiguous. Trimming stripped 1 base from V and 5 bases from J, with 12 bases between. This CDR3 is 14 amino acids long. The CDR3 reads CASSLGSYGNEQYF. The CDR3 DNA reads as TGTGCCAGCAGTTTAGGGTCATATGGCAACGAGCAGTACTTC.